A single sample is the source of the 27 T cell receptor beta chains below, sequenced in a study of spatial heterogeneity in lung cancer. Time point noted: sample taken at primary tumor resection. No cell sorting; template was whole RNA from tumor, lung tissue or PBMC. A single record per CDR3 protein comes from TCRdb applying MiXCR to the 5' RACE reads. The top ten clones hold 7.2% of a sample with roughly 70,000 distinct CDR3 sequences, 13% of them seen once. The sequencing here drew on PBMCs, taken at surgery. Receptors were obtained from a male donor with early-stage non-small cell lung cancer.

This clonotype was seen many times. The chain couples TRBV27 to TRBJ2-3; D call uncertain. CDR3 length equals 11 residues. Germline loops: CDR1 MNHEY, CDR2 SMNVEV (reference sequence). V shed 5 bases and J shed 5 bases, with 5 bases lying between them. The CDR3 coding sequence is TGTGCCAGCAGTCACCTAGATACGCAGTATTTT. Translating gives CASSHLDTQYF.

This clonotype was counted many times. V and J are TRBV10-2 and TRBJ1-1; D is unresolved. The CDR3 extends over 12 amino acids. From germline, CDR1 is WSHSY and CDR2 SAAADI. V was pared by 2 bases and J by 6 bases, with 7 bases between. The CDR3 loop is CASSESGAEAFF. The CDR3 DNA is TGCGCCAGCAGTGAGAGCGGGGCTGAAGCTTTCTTT.

This clonotype was detected only a few times. The chain combines TRBV15 with TRBJ2-1; D may be TRBD1 (6 bases). This CDR3 region has 14 residues. Germline CDR1 and CDR2: LNHNV and YYDKDF (reference sequence). V was clipped by 0 bases and J by 8 bases, with 11 bases between them. The CDR3: CATSRDLEGDEQFF. The CDR3 DNA reads as TGTGCCACCAGCAGAGATTTAGAGGGGGATGAGCAGTTCTTC.

This clonotype was seen a few times. The chain recombines TRBV6-2 or TRBV6-3 with TRBJ1-1; possible D gene TRBD1, 5 bases. Germline values: CDR1 MNHEY, CDR2 SVGEGT. This CDR3 spans 14 amino acids. Trimming left V 2 bases short and J 6 bases short, with 13 bases between. In DNA form, the CDR3 reads TGTGCCAGCAGTTACACGCCTCGAGGGGCTGAAGCTTTCTTT. Its protein is CASSYTPRGAEAFF.

This chain joins TRBV19 and TRBJ1-1; 10 bases line up with TRBD1. The CDR3 extends over 15 amino acids. Looked up from germline, CDR1 is LNHDA and CDR2 is SQIVND (reference sequence). The junction had 12 bases not matched to a gene; V was cut back by 9 bases and J by 5 bases. The CDR3 sequence is CASTGLRTGGTEAFF. The CDR3 coding sequence is TGTGCCAGCACCGGACTACGGACAGGGGGTACTGAAGCTTTCTTT.

Ten or more counts support this clonotype. The V and J genes are TRBV2 and TRBJ2-7, with 11 bases fitting TRBD1. Trimming removed 4 bases from V and 3 bases from J; junction bases left unmatched: 5. Per germline, CDR1 SNHLY and CDR2 FYNNEI. This CDR3 has 15 residues. The CDR3, as DNA: TGTGCCAGCAGTGCCGGGACAGGGGGGCTCTACGAGCAGTACTTC. This encodes CASSAGTGGLYEQYF.

This clonotype was observed many times. The chain employs TRBV6-2 or TRBV6-3 and TRBJ1-2; the match to TRBD1 covers 12 bases. In germline, CDR1 is MNHEY, CDR2 SVGEGT. The CDR3 runs 16 residues. After removal of 8 bases from V and 2 bases from J, the junction contained 9 bases not matched to a gene. CDR3 in DNA: TGTGCCAGCGGGGGACAGGGGGCTGACGGCAACTATGGCTACACCTTC. Its translation: CASGGQGADGNYGYTF.

This clonotype has more than one count but fewer than ten. The V and J genes are TRBV7-9 and TRBJ2-1; 7 nucleotides match TRBD1. With 5 bases clipped from V and 9 bases from J, the junction kept 10 bases outside the gene matches. CDR1 is SEHNR, CDR2 FQNEAQ, per germline (reference sequence). This CDR3 is built from 14 residues. CDR3 in DNA: TGTGCCAGCAGCCCCACCGGGACAGTGGGTGAGCAGTTCTTC. Protein product: CASSPTGTVGEQFF.

This clonotype was counted at least ten times. This sequence joins TRBV5-1 and TRBJ1-4; 8 nucleotides agree with TRBD1. The germline V gene encodes CDR1 SGHRS and CDR2 YFSETQ. The CDR3 runs 15 residues. The ends lost 1 base at V and 7 bases at J; junction bases unmatched: 6. DNA for the CDR3: TGCGCCAGCAGCTTGCAAGGACAGGGAGGTGAAAAACTGTTTTTT. Its translation is CASSLQGQGGEKLFF.

The V gene is TRBV20-1, the J gene TRBJ2-6; 8 bases are a match to TRBD2. CDR1 is DFQATT, CDR2 SNEGSKA, per germline (reference sequence). The CDR3 covers 15 residues. J was trimmed by 2 bases and V by 6 bases; bases with no gene match: 6. CDR3 nucleotide sequence: TGCAGTGCCACCGGACTAGCAGCTGGGGCCAACGTCCTGACTTTC. Its translation is CSATGLAAGANVLTF.

This clonotype showed up many times. The chain carries TRBV29-1 and TRBJ2-7; D might be TRBD1 or TRBD2, each matching 5 bases. This CDR3 region has 12 residues. V lost 4 bases and J lost 2, with 9 bases in between. Germline V gene sequence: CDR1 SQVTM, CDR2 ANQGSEA. The CDR3 is CSVGDGTYEQYF. Here the CDR3 DNA reads TGCAGCGTTGGGGACGGGACCTACGAGCAGTACTTC.

This clonotype was seen a few times. This chain uses TRBV5-1 with TRBJ2-4; D is unclear. The germline gives CDR1 SGHRS, CDR2 YFSETQ. The CDR3 totals 13 residues. V was pared by 0 bases and J by 2 bases, with 3 bases between. CDR3 amino acids: CASSLGSKNIQYF. In nucleotides, the CDR3 is TGCGCCAGCAGCTTGGGATCCAAAAACATTCAGTACTTC.

The rearrangement joins TRBV13 to TRBJ2-7; D is unclear. Deletions cut 5 bases from V and 1 base from J, with 12 bases between. The germline V gene has CDR1 PRHDT and CDR2 FYEKMQ (reference sequence). The CDR3 is made up of 14 amino acids. CDR3 in amino acids: CASSPDLRSYEQYF. The CDR3 region has the DNA TGTGCCAGCAGCCCCGATTTGCGGTCCTACGAGCAGTACTTC. The full variable domain, rest sourced from reference TRBV13 and TRBJ2-7, is AAGVIQSPRHLIKEKRETATLKCYPIPRHDTVYWYQQGPGQDPQFLISFYEKMQSDKGSIPDRFSAQQFSDYHSELNMSSLELGDSALYFCASSPDLRSYEQYFGPGTRLTVT.

This clonotype has a handful of counts. For the CDR3, the DNA is TGTGCCACCAGTCTAGCGGGAGCGGAGACCCAGTACTTC. Encoded protein: CATSLAGAETQYF. The V gene is TRBV24-1, the J gene TRBJ2-5; TRBD2 agrees at 10 bases. CDR1 and CDR2 from the germline V gene are KGHDR and SFDVKD. The CDR3 is made up of 13 amino acids. J was trimmed by 5 bases and V by 6 bases; bases with no gene match: 2.

This clonotype has at least ten counts. The rearrangement joins TRBV29-1 to TRBJ2-6, with TRBD1 as a possible D gene (6 bases). This CDR3 has 15 residues. V lost 3 bases and J 0 bases, leaving 9 bases between the germline ends. In germline, CDR1 is SQVTM, CDR2 ANQGSEA. The CDR3 spells CSVDQQGSGANVLTF. CDR3 coding DNA: TGCAGCGTTGATCAACAGGGCTCTGGGGCCAACGTCCTGACTTTC.

The sample holds a few counts of this clonotype. This CDR3 reads CASSPEGGEAFF. CDR3 DNA sequence: TGTGCCAGCTCACCGGAAGGGGGTGAAGCTTTCTTT. This rearrangement joins TRBV18 to TRBJ1-1, with D possibly TRBD1 on 6 matching bases. Germline V lookup: CDR1 KGHSH, CDR2 LQKENI. Trimming removed 3 bases at V and 7 bases at J, with 9 bases between. The CDR3 loop spans 12 amino acids.

J is TRBJ1-6 and V is TRBV6-1; no clear D. CDR1 is MNHNS and CDR2 is SASEGT in the germline V gene. Trimming left V 3 bases short and J 0 bases short, with 9 bases between. The CDR3 covers 16 residues. The CDR3 sequence: CASSEREDSYNSPLHF. In DNA, the CDR3 is TGTGCCAGCAGTGAGAGGGAGGACTCCTATAATTCACCCCTCCACTTT.

This chain connects TRBV7-9 to TRBJ1-4; D is perhaps TRBD1 (5 bases). The germline V and J ends were trimmed by 7 bases and 6 bases, with 18 bases remaining between them. The CDR3 consists of 15 residues. Germline CDR1 and CDR2: SEHNR and FQNEAQ (reference sequence). CDR3 sequence (DNA): TGTGCCAGCACCCCCTGGTTTGGGGGAGATGAAAAACTGTTTTTT. Protein: CASTPWFGGDEKLFF.

The genes are TRBV15 and TRBJ2-1; 8 nucleotides agree with TRBD1. With V trimmed by 0 bases and J by 4 bases, 5 bases remained unmatched. The V gene's germline CDR1 is LNHNV and CDR2 YYDKDF (reference sequence). The CDR3 extends over 16 amino acids. This CDR3 is CATSREPGQVYNEQFF. DNA for the CDR3: TGTGCCACCAGCAGAGAACCGGGACAGGTTTACAATGAGCAGTTCTTC.

The gene calls are TRBV10-1 and TRBJ2-2; TRBD2 matches at 7 bases. J gave up 5 bases and V 4 bases, and 7 bases lay outside the gene matches. CDR3 length equals 15 residues. Germline V lookup: CDR1 WNHNN, CDR2 SYGVQD (reference sequence). CDR3: CASSALRENTGELFF. As DNA, the CDR3 is TGCGCCAGCAGTGCATTGCGGGAGAATACCGGGGAGCTGTTTTTT.

This clonotype showed up just a few times. V and J are TRBV7-8 and TRBJ1-1; D not certain. CDR3 length: 17 residues. The V gene lost 2 bases and the J gene lost 1 base, with 17 bases spanning the gap. Germline values: CDR1 SGHVS, CDR2 FQNEAQ. This CDR3 reads CASSLRHSGHGNTEAFF. The CDR3 DNA sequence: TGTGCCAGCAGCTTAAGGCACTCCGGTCATGGGAACACTGAAGCTTTCTTT. The entire variable domain, with the rest obtained from reference TRBV7-8 and TRBJ1-1, is as follows: GAGVSQSPRYKVAKRGQDVALRCDPISGHVSLFWYQQALGQGPEFLTYFQNEAQLDKSGLPSDRFFAERPEGSVSTLKIQRTQQEDSAVYLCASSLRHSGHGNTEAFFGQGTRLTVV.

V and J are TRBV7-2 and TRBJ2-7; D may be TRBD1 (5 bases). Germline assignment: CDR1 SGHTA and CDR2 FQGNSA. Trimming stripped 1 base from V and 5 bases from J, with 15 bases between. This CDR3 comprises 15 residues. The CDR3 DNA reads TGTGCCAGCAGCTTAGAAGCAGGGCGTCAGAACGAGCAGTACTTC. It translates to CASSLEAGRQNEQYF.

The chain combines TRBV12-3 or TRBV12-4 with TRBJ1-1; D is undetermined. Trimming pared 9 bases from V and 2 bases from J, leaving 10 bases between. This CDR3 contains 12 residues. In DNA, the CDR3 is TGTGCCAGTAGGGCCCCTAACACTGAAGCTTTCTTT. This translates into CASRAPNTEAFF.

V gene TRBV6-1 combines with J gene TRBJ2-1; 7 positions match TRBD2. V lost 6 bases, J lost 0 bases, and 5 bases stayed unmatched. The CDR3 loop spans 15 amino acids. Germline CDR1 and CDR2: MNHNS and SASEGT. The CDR3: CASSRLAVSYNEQFF. The CDR3 DNA follows: TGTGCCAGCAGCCGACTAGCTGTCTCCTACAATGAGCAGTTCTTC.

This clonotype was seen a few times. The chain joins TRBV6-2 or TRBV6-3 to TRBJ2-3; 8 bases line up with TRBD2. The CDR3 contains 16 residues. Trimming cost V 2 bases and J 2 bases; bases outside gene matches: 6. From germline, CDR1 is MNHEY and CDR2 SVGEGT. In DNA, the CDR3 is TGTGCCAGCAGTTACCTAAGCGGGAGCCTCACAGATACGCAGTATTTT. Translated: CASSYLSGSLTDTQYF.

J is TRBJ1-1 and V is TRBV5-4; 9 nucleotides agree with TRBD1. This CDR3 has 14 amino acids. The V and J ends lost 4 bases and 5 bases, in that order; junction bases with no gene match: 6. CDR1 is SGHNT and CDR2 is YYREEE in the germline V gene (reference sequence). Here the CDR3 reads CASSHGTGRTEAFF. The CDR3 bases are TGTGCCAGCAGCCATGGGACAGGGAGAACTGAAGCTTTCTTT.

This chain connects TRBV10-3 to TRBJ2-5; 7 nucleotides match TRBD2. Trimming cost V 2 bases and J 0 bases; bases outside gene matches: 3. This CDR3 is 15 amino acids long. Germline CDR1 is ENHRY and CDR2 is SYGVKD. CDR3: CAISEPGGYQETQYF. In DNA, the CDR3 is TGTGCCATCAGTGAGCCGGGGGGATACCAAGAGACCCAGTACTTC.